This T cell receptor (beta chain) was sequenced in a study of identical twins. TCRdb analysed the 5' RACE reads with MiXCR anew, one entry per CDR3 protein. This sample has hundreds of thousands of distinct CDR3 sequences, with less than 9.5% found just once. Study results and limitations: Within monozygotic twins, out-of-frame TCR alpha sharing was underestimated by the models.

This clonotype occurred many times. Its antigen is not known. The V gene end was trimmed by 3 bases and the J gene end by 7 bases; junction bases not matched to a gene: 12. Germline assignment: CDR1 DFQATT and CDR2 SNEGSKA (reference sequence). The CDR3 loop spans 16 amino acids. The chain couples TRBV20-1 to TRBJ2-1, with 10 positions matching TRBD2. The origin of this receptor is a woman in her late teens or twenties in good health. Sequenced: memory (CD45RO+) T cells sorted from blood. CDR3 sequence: CSASLPSGRAGNEQFF. CDR3 nucleotide sequence: TGCAGTGCTAGTCTTCCAAGCGGGAGGGCGGGGAATGAGCAGTTCTTC.